The 14 T cell receptor beta chains presented below share a single source sample, sequenced in a study of blood T cell repertoires in COVID-19. Assay: immunoSEQ multiplex PCR; the TCRdb copy retains only in-frame clones and omits some. The sample carries some 100,000 clones, just under 95% recorded once. The sample taken for sequencing was peripheral blood. The receptors were gathered from a man between 65 and 79 years old with acute or convalescent COVID-19.

CDR3 residues: CASTPRELDEQFF. The CDR3 DNA reads TGTGCCAGCACCCCTAGGGAGCTGGATGAGCAGTTCTTC. The chain links TRBV12-3 or TRBV12-4 to TRBJ2-1, with TRBD2 as a possible D gene (5 bases). This CDR3 is 13 amino acids long. Trimming took off 7 bases at V and 8 bases at J, with 15 bases between the two ends.

V usage is TRBV6-5 and J usage is TRBJ2-1, with 7 bases identical to TRBD1. V lost 2 bases to trimming and J lost 5 bases; unmatched junction nucleotides: 9. Germline CDR1 MNHEY, CDR2 SVGAGI. This CDR3 has 16 amino acids. The CDR3 sequence: CASSYSGQAVHNEQFF. The CDR3 DNA reads as TGTGCCAGCAGTTACAGTGGACAGGCAGTCCACAATGAGCAGTTCTTC.

The V and J genes are TRBV7-9 and TRBJ1-1; 8 nucleotides align to TRBD1. V lost 5 bases to trimming and J lost 11 bases; unmatched junction nucleotides: 16. CDR1 and CDR2 from the germline V gene are SEHNR and FQNEAQ (reference sequence). There are 15 residues in the CDR3. CDR3 region: CASSPPGLTGGHAFF. In DNA form, the CDR3 reads TGTGCCAGCAGCCCACCAGGGCTCACAGGGGGGCACGCTTTCTTT.

V is TRBV30 and J is TRBJ2-7; 9 nucleotides match TRBD1. The V and J ends lost 5 bases and 1 base, in that order; junction bases with no gene match: 0. The CDR3 spans 12 residues. CDR1 is GTSNPN and CDR2 is SVGIG in the germline V gene (reference sequence). CDR3 loop: CAWGTGSYEQYF. CDR3 sequence (DNA): TGTGCCTGGGGGACAGGGTCCTACGAGCAGTACTTC.

The CDR3 loop reads CASSPLSRGLNTEAFF. In DNA, the CDR3 is TGTGCCAGCTCACCCCTCTCCAGGGGGCTGAACACTGAAGCTTTCTTT. The chain couples TRBV18 to TRBJ1-1; 8 bases fit TRBD1. Losses at the gene ends were 3 bases for V and 0 bases for J; bases not matched to a gene: 6. The CDR3 extends over 16 amino acids. Looked up from germline, CDR1 is KGHSH and CDR2 is LQKENI.

V usage is TRBV24-1 and J usage is TRBJ1-5; TRBD1 agrees at 11 bases. The germline V gene has CDR1 KGHDR and CDR2 SFDVKD. The trim removed 9 bases at V and 4 bases at J, leaving 4 bases unmatched. There are 14 residues in the CDR3. CDR3 DNA sequence: TGTGCCACCGGTGGGACAGGGGGGAATCAGCCCCAGCATTTT. This sequence encodes CATGGTGGNQPQHF.

The V gene is TRBV24-1, the J gene TRBJ2-2; maybe TRBD2 (6 bases). Germline V lookup: CDR1 KGHDR, CDR2 SFDVKD. This CDR3 region has 16 residues. Between the trimmed V and J ends, which lost 2 bases and 1 base, there was a span of 10 bases. The chain's CDR3 is CATSDSGLMNTGELFF. The DNA of the CDR3 is TGTGCCACCAGTGATTCGGGACTGATGAACACCGGGGAGCTGTTTTTT.

This rearrangement joins TRBV3-1 (or the pseudogene TRBV3-2) to TRBJ1-1; D remains ambiguous. Germline CDR1 and CDR2: LGHDT and YNNKEL (reference sequence). V was pared by 2 bases and J by 5 bases, with 9 bases between. This CDR3 has 13 residues. CDR3: CASSQSGNTEAFF. CDR3 DNA sequence: TGTGCCAGCAGCCAATCCGGGAATACTGAAGCTTTCTTT.

V usage is TRBV7-9 and J usage is TRBJ1-5; TRBD1 matches at 12 bases. The CDR3 is made up of 19 amino acids. Trimming at V came to 5 bases and at J to 0 bases, leaving 11 bases not matched to a gene. The germline gives CDR1 SEHNR, CDR2 FQNEAQ (reference sequence). CDR3 protein: CASSQTTGTGGDSNQPQHF. The CDR3 DNA is TGTGCCAGCAGCCAAACCACCGGGACAGGGGGCGATAGCAATCAGCCCCAGCATTTT. The full variable domain, in which reference TRBV7-9 and TRBJ1-5 provide the parts outside the CDR3, is DTGVSQNPRHKITKRGQNVTFRCDPISEHNRLYWYRQTLGQGPEFLTYFQNEAQLEKSRLLSDRFSAERPKGSFSTLEIQRTEQGDSAMYLCASSQTTGTGGDSNQPQHFGDGTRLSIL.

This clone is a singleton in its sample. The J gene is TRBJ2-7, the V gene TRBV28, with D tentatively TRBD2 (5 bases). CDR1 MDHEN and CDR2 SYDVKM come from the germline V gene. The CDR3 has 14 amino acids. V gave up 5 bases and J gave up 7 bases, with 18 bases separating them. The CDR3 bases are TGTGCCAGCAGTCCCAATAGGGAGATAGAAGAGCAGTACTTC. Its translation is CASSPNREIEEQYF.

The chain has TRBV21-1 and TRBJ1-1; TRBD1, the table's D call, was not compared with the DNA. TRBV21-1 is a recognized pseudogene. This CDR3 spans 14 amino acids. CDR3 bases: TGTGCCAGCACGAAGGACAGGGCGAGCACTGAAGCTTTCTTT. It encodes CASTKDRASTEAFF.

CDR3 amino acids: CASSPRGGTVYEQYF. The CDR3 DNA is TGTGCCAGCAGCCCCCGGGGGGGGACAGTCTACGAGCAGTACTTC. The rearrangement joins TRBV11-2 to TRBJ2-7, with a possible D match to TRBD2 (8 bases). V lost 5 bases to trimming and J lost 3 bases, with 17 bases between them. The germline V gene encodes CDR1 SGHAT and CDR2 FQNNGV. The CDR3 contains 15 residues. Combining the CDR3 with reference TRBV11-2 and TRBJ2-7 gives the whole variable domain EAGVAQSPRYKIIEKRQSVAFWCNPISGHATLYWYQQILGQGPKLLIQFQNNGVVDDSQLPKDRFSAERLKGVDSTLKIQPAKLEDSAVYLCASSPRGGTVYEQYFGPGTRLTVT.

V gene TRBV4-3 combines with J gene TRBJ2-1, with a tentative D call TRBD1 (5 bases). Germline CDR1 and CDR2: LGHNA and YSLEER. V lost 3 bases to trimming and J lost 1 base, with 10 bases between them. The CDR3 totals 15 residues. The CDR3 DNA follows: TGCGCCAGCAGCCACATAGGGGCATCCTACAATGAGCAGTTCTTC. Its protein product is CASSHIGASYNEQFF.

The V call is TRBV12-5, the J call TRBJ2-1; TRBD2 matches 13 bases. The CDR3 contains 15 residues. Per the germline V gene, CDR1 is LGHNT and CDR2 is FRNRAP. The J segment lost 7 bases and the V segment lost 7 bases, leaving 7 bases of the junction unmatched. DNA of the CDR3: TGTGCTAGTGCCCCGGGACTAGCGGGAATTAATGAGCAGTTCTTC. This gives the protein CASAPGLAGINEQFF.